One and the same sample provided the 2 T cell receptor beta chains below, sequenced in a study of CD8+ T cells in alopecia areata. As the sequencing template, cDNA was produced by extracting RNA and reverse transcribing it. The table came from immunoSEQ multiplex PCR; TCRdb's copy has only in-frame clones and leaves some out. The repertoire holds 100,000 to 120,000 clones, with roughly three fifths as singletons. Treatment reported: oral pan-JAK inhibitor, 5-10 mg twice daily. Sequencing was performed on CD4+ T cells sorted from blood, taken at week 24, from a patient treated with tofacitinib. The receptors were sampled from a human donor with alopecia areata.

CDR3: CSVTDRGLYEQYF. CDR3 in DNA: TGCAGCGTAACGGACAGGGGCTTGTACGAGCAGTACTTC. The chain joins TRBV29-1 to TRBJ2-7; 9 nucleotides agree with TRBD1. Germline V gene data show CDR1 as SQVTM and CDR2 as ANQGSEA. This CDR3 region has 13 residues. Trimming removed 6 bases from V and 4 bases from J; junction bases left unmatched: 7.

This clone appeared a few times. The genes are TRBV23-1 and TRBJ1-1; the D is unclear. TRBV23-1 is known as an ORF, though its function is uncertain. The V end was cut by 7 bases, the J end by 3 bases, with 15 bases between. The CDR3 length is 14 residues. Here the CDR3 reads CASTTLTDHTEAFF. Written as DNA, the CDR3 is TGCGCCAGCACCACCTTAACAGATCACACTGAAGCTTTCTTT.